The 24 T cell receptor beta chains below all came from one sample that was sequenced in a study of CD8 T cells in Susac syndrome. A quantity of roughly 0.5 to 1 ug RNA underwent reverse transcription using random hexamers. A single record per CDR3 protein comes from TCRdb applying MiXCR to the immunoSEQ multiplex PCR reads. This sample has 75,000 to 80,000 distinct CDR3 sequences, with roughly 94% found just once. What was sequenced was CD8+ T cells from PBMCs. The receptor source for this set is a human donor with Susac syndrome.

V is TRBV27 and J is TRBJ1-4; 7 bases line up with TRBD1. Germline CDR1 and CDR2: MNHEY and SMNVEV (reference sequence). V lost 6 bases to trimming and J lost 5 bases; unmatched junction nucleotides: 15. The CDR3 is made up of 17 amino acids. The CDR3 bases are TGTGCCAGCAGCCTTACGACCCGGACAGGTGAAAATGAAAAACTGTTTTTT. Residues: CASSLTTRTGENEKLFF. The complete variable domain, with remaining parts taken from reference TRBV27 and TRBJ1-4, reads EAQVTQNPRYLITVTGKKLTVTCSQNMNHEYMSWYRQDPGLGLRQIYYSMNVEVTDKGDVPEGYKVSRKEKRNFPLILESPSPNQTSLYFCASSLTTRTGENEKLFFGSGTQLSVL.

The chain has TRBV10-2 and TRBJ2-7; D not certain. Trimming shortened V by 5 bases and J by 6 bases, and 8 bases separated the two germline ends. This CDR3 is built from 11 residues. Germline loops: CDR1 WSHSY, CDR2 SAAADI. The DNA for the CDR3 is TGCGCCAGCAGTAATAGGGTCGAGCAGTACTTC. Encoded protein: CASSNRVEQYF.

The chain joins TRBV11-1 to TRBJ2-5; D remains ambiguous. Trimming removed 2 bases from V and 5 bases from J, with 15 bases in between. Germline loops: CDR1 SGHAT, CDR2 FQDESV (reference sequence). The CDR3 covers 15 residues. CDR3 sequence: CASSLKQIRTETQYF. CDR3 nucleotide sequence: TGTGCCAGCAGCTTAAAACAGATACGAACGGAGACCCAGTACTTC.

This rearrangement joins TRBV2 to TRBJ2-3; TRBD2 agrees at 9 bases. J was trimmed by 6 bases and V by 3 bases; bases with no gene match: 1. Germline loops: CDR1 SNHLY, CDR2 FYNNEI. The CDR3 extends over 13 amino acids. The CDR3 DNA reads as TGTGCCAGCAGTGAGCTAGCGGGGGATACGCAGTATTTT. This encodes CASSELAGDTQYF.

The chain combines TRBV4-3 with TRBJ2-7, with D tentatively TRBD1 (5 bases). CDR1 LGHNA and CDR2 YSLEER come from the germline V gene. V lost 0 bases, J lost 4 bases, and 10 bases lay in between. CDR3 length: 14 residues. CDR3 in amino acids: CASSQEGVGYEQYF. CDR3 in DNA: TGCGCCAGCAGCCAAGAAGGGGTCGGGTACGAGCAGTACTTC.

The chain uses TRBV5-1 and TRBJ1-1; D gene unclear. The CDR3 is 13 residues long. V lost 1 base and J 2 bases, leaving 6 bases between the germline ends. Per germline, CDR1 SGHRS and CDR2 YFSETQ. CDR3 sequence: CASSLLANTEAFF. CDR3 sequence (DNA): TGCGCCAGCAGCTTGTTGGCAAACACTGAAGCTTTCTTT. Together with reference TRBV5-1 and TRBJ1-1, the CDR3 gives the full variable domain: KAGVTQTPRYLIKTRGQQVTLSCSPISGHRSVSWYQQTPGQGLQFLFEYFSETQRNKGNFPGRFSGRQFSNSRSEMNVSTLELGDSALYLCASSLLANTEAFFGQGTRLTVV.

This clonotype was recorded once. CDR3 nucleotide sequence: TGTGCCAGCAGCCTATGGACAGGTTATGGCTACACCTTC. Translating it yields CASSLWTGYGYTF. The V gene is TRBV5-4, the J gene TRBJ1-2; 7 positions match TRBD1. The V gene end was trimmed by 4 bases and the J gene end by 5 bases; junction bases not matched to a gene: 5. Germline CDR1 and CDR2: SGHNT and YYREEE (reference sequence). There are 13 residues in the CDR3. The whole variable domain, remainder taken from reference TRBV5-4 and TRBJ1-2, is ETGVTQSPTHLIKTRGQQVTLRCSSQSGHNTVSWYQQALGQGPQFIFQYYREEENGRGNFPPRFSGLQFPNYSSELNVNALELDDSALYLCASSLWTGYGYTFGSGTRLTVV.

This clonotype came up once. The chain combines TRBV15 with TRBJ1-4; the D gene is possibly TRBD1 (5 bases). Germline CDR1 and CDR2: LNHNV and YYDKDF (reference sequence). V lost 0 bases to trimming and J lost 11 bases, with 10 bases between them. The CDR3 covers 13 residues. Written as DNA, the CDR3 is TGTGCCACCAGCAGAGACAGGGATGTGAAACTGTTTTTT. Translating it yields CATSRDRDVKLFF.

This sequence joins TRBV20-1 and TRBJ1-5, with a possible D match to TRBD1 (5 bases). The CDR3 contains 15 residues. CDR1 and CDR2 from the germline V gene are DFQATT and SNEGSKA (reference sequence). Trimming removed 0 bases at V and 5 bases at J, with 14 bases between. This chain's CDR3 is CSAREGQGRDQPQHF. CDR3 DNA sequence: TGCAGTGCTAGAGAGGGCCAGGGAAGGGATCAGCCCCAGCATTTT.

The chain couples TRBV27 to TRBJ2-3; tentative D call: TRBD1 (5 bases). Germline CDR1 reads MNHEY; CDR2 reads SMNVEV (reference sequence). This CDR3 spans 12 amino acids. V shed 3 bases and J shed 5 bases, with 6 bases lying between them. CDR3 sequence: CASSLGQDTQYF. The CDR3 DNA reads as TGTGCCAGCAGTTTGGGGCAAGATACGCAGTATTTT.

CDR3 coding DNA: TGTGCCAGCAGTCCCGGACTAGCCTCAGATACGCAGTATTTT. Amino acids: CASSPGLASDTQYF. This chain joins TRBV6-2 or TRBV6-3 and TRBJ2-3; 8 positions match TRBD2. Germline assignment: CDR1 MNHEY and CDR2 SVGEGT. The CDR3 covers 14 residues. V lost 5 bases to trimming and J lost 4 bases; unmatched junction nucleotides: 5.

A single count supports this clonotype. The chain carries TRBV25-1 and TRBJ2-1; 9 bases agree with TRBD2. This CDR3 region has 15 residues. Per germline, CDR1 MGHDK and CDR2 SYGVNS. The V gene end was trimmed by 4 bases and the J gene end by 4 bases; junction bases not matched to a gene: 5. The CDR3 nucleotides are TGTGCCAGCAGTGTATCTAGCGGGGCTTACAATGAGCAGTTCTTC. The encoded protein is CASSVSSGAYNEQFF. Using reference TRBV25-1 and TRBJ2-1 for the parts outside the CDR3, the full variable domain is EADIYQTPRYLVIGTGKKITLECSQTMGHDKMYWYQQDPGMELHLIHYSYGVNSTEKGDLSSESTVSRIRTEHFPLTLESARPSHTSQYLCASSVSSGAYNEQFFGPGTRLTVL.

The chain is built from TRBV29-1 and TRBJ2-1; TRBD1 is a possible D gene (8 bases). Germline values: CDR1 SQVTM, CDR2 ANQGSEA. V was trimmed by 6 bases and J by 12 bases, leaving 18 bases between them. The CDR3 totals 12 residues. The CDR3 DNA sequence: TGCAGCGTAACAGGGGGGGTAATTGGGCAGTTCTTC. Translating gives CSVTGGVIGQFF.

This clonotype was seen just once. The CDR3 loop is CSARDREGNEKLFF. In DNA form, the CDR3 reads TGCAGTGCTAGAGATAGAGAAGGGAATGAAAAACTGTTTTTT. The chain employs TRBV20-1 and TRBJ1-4; D remains unclear. V gave up 0 bases and J gave up 5 bases, with 10 bases separating them. Germline values: CDR1 DFQATT, CDR2 SNEGSKA (reference sequence). This CDR3 has 14 amino acids.

The V and J genes are TRBV29-1 and TRBJ2-1; D not resolved. The CDR3 runs 9 residues. Trimming shortened V by 7 bases and J by 12 bases, and 10 bases separated the two germline ends. CDR1 SQVTM and CDR2 ANQGSEA come from the germline V gene. CDR3 in amino acids: CSGNIGQFF. DNA of the CDR3: TGCAGCGGTAATATAGGGCAGTTCTTC.

The V gene is TRBV7-9, the J gene TRBJ2-5; 8 bases agree with TRBD2. Germline CDR1 is SEHNR and CDR2 is FQNEAQ (reference sequence). V was clipped by 5 bases and J by 5 bases; unmatched bases: 4. The CDR3 has 13 amino acids. The CDR3 region is CASSPGGKETQYF. In nucleotides, the CDR3 is TGTGCCAGCAGCCCGGGGGGGAAGGAGACCCAGTACTTC.

This clonotype has a single count. The chain combines TRBV10-2 with TRBJ1-2; TRBD1 is a possible D gene (6 bases). With 7 bases removed from V and 5 bases from J, the gap between germline ends came to 8 bases. CDR1 is WSHSY, CDR2 SAAADI, per germline. The CDR3 is 11 amino acids. The CDR3 nucleotides are TGCGCCAGCAACGGACAGTATGGCTACACCTTC. This codes for CASNGQYGYTF.

CDR3 region: CASSIGLAGENTGELFF. The CDR3, as DNA: TGCGCCAGCAGCATCGGACTAGCGGGGGAAAACACCGGGGAGCTGTTTTTT. The chain joins TRBV5-1 to TRBJ2-2; 13 bases are shared with TRBD2. After removal of 4 bases from V and 2 bases from J, the junction contained 5 bases not matched to a gene. The CDR3 consists of 17 residues. CDR1 is SGHRS, CDR2 YFSETQ, per germline.

J is TRBJ1-2 and V is TRBV20-1; D uncertain. Germline V gene sequence: CDR1 DFQATT, CDR2 SNEGSKA (reference sequence). CDR3 length: 14 residues. Trimming took off 0 bases at V and 0 bases at J, with 8 bases between the two ends. The DNA for the CDR3 is TGCAGTGCTAGAGATAAGCAAACTAACTATGGCTACACCTTC. Translated, it gives CSARDKQTNYGYTF.

The rearrangement links TRBV27 to TRBJ2-5; TRBD1 matches at 7 bases. Losses at the gene ends were 5 bases for V and 4 bases for J; bases not matched to a gene: 7. Germline V gives CDR1 MNHEY, CDR2 SMNVEV (reference sequence). This CDR3 spans 14 amino acids. The CDR3 spells CASSPRGLRETQYF. As DNA, the CDR3 is TGTGCCAGCAGTCCGAGGGGGCTGAGAGAGACCCAGTACTTC.

The V gene is TRBV5-6, the J gene TRBJ2-3, with 8 positions matching TRBD2. This CDR3 region has 17 residues. CDR1 SGHDT and CDR2 YYEEEE come from the germline V gene. With V trimmed by 3 bases and J by 0 bases, 9 bases remained unmatched. The CDR3 DNA sequence: TGTGCCAGCAGCTCCATATTGGCGGGGGGTAGCACAGATACGCAGTATTTT. Translated, it gives CASSSILAGGSTDTQYF.

The chain links TRBV6-2 or TRBV6-3 to TRBJ1-5; 7 bases are shared with TRBD1. CDR3 length: 17 amino acids. CDR1 MNHEY and CDR2 SVGEGT come from the germline V gene. V shed 5 bases, J shed 1 base, and the junction held 11 bases outside the gene matches. Written as DNA, the CDR3 is TGTGCCAGCAGTCCTCACACGGTGGACAGGAGCAATCAGCCCCAGCATTTT. Translating gives CASSPHTVDRSNQPQHF.

The chain combines TRBV6-2 or TRBV6-3 with TRBJ2-1; 7 nucleotides agree with TRBD2. Germline loops: CDR1 MNHEY, CDR2 SVGEGT. V was clipped by 10 bases and J by 10 bases; unmatched bases: 10. The CDR3 spans 12 residues. DNA for the CDR3: TGTGCCACCGACCTGGGGGGGAGGGAGCAGTTCTTC. Translation gives CATDLGGREQFF.

The chain joins TRBV7-9 to TRBJ2-7; D tentatively reads TRBD1 or TRBD2 (6 bases each). Trimming removed 6 bases from V and 5 bases from J, with 17 bases in between. The V gene's germline CDR1 is SEHNR and CDR2 FQNEAQ (reference sequence). The CDR3 loop spans 14 amino acids. The CDR3 DNA follows: TGTGCCAGCAGAATCGGTGGAGGGGGTGACGAGCAGTACTTC. Its translation is CASRIGGGGDEQYF. The full variable domain, in which reference TRBV7-9 and TRBJ2-7 provide the parts outside the CDR3, is DTGVSQNPRHKITKRGQNVTFRCDPISEHNRLYWYRQTLGQGPEFLTYFQNEAQLEKSRLLSDRFSAERPKGSFSTLEIQRTEQGDSAMYLCASRIGGGGDEQYFGPGTRLTVT.